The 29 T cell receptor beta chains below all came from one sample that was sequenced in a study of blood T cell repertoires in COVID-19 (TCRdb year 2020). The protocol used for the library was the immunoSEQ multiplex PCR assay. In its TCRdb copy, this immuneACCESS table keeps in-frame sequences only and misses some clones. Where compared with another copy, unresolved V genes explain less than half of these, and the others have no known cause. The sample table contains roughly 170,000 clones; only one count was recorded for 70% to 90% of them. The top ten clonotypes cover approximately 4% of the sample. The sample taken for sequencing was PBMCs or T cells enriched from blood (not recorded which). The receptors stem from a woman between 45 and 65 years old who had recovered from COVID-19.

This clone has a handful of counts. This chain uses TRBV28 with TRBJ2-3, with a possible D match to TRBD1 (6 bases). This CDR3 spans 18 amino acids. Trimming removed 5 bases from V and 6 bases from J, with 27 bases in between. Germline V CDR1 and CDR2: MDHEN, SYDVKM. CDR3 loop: CASSVVEGHLVWVDTQYF. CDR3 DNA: TGTGCCAGCAGTGTCGTTGAGGGACACCTGGTGTGGGTTGATACGCAGTATTTT.

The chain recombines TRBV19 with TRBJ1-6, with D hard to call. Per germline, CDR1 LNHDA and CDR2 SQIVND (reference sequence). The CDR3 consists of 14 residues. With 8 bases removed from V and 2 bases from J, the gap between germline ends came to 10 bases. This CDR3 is CASGPLAYNSPLHF. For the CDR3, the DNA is TGTGCCAGTGGGCCCCTGGCCTATAATTCACCCCTCCACTTT.

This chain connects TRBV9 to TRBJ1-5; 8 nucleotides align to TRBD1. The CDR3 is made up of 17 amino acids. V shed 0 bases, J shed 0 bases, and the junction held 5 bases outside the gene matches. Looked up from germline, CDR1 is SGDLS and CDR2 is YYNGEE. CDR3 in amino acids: CASSVDPGGYSNQPQHF. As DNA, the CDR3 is TGTGCCAGCAGCGTAGACCCAGGGGGCTATAGCAATCAGCCCCAGCATTTT.

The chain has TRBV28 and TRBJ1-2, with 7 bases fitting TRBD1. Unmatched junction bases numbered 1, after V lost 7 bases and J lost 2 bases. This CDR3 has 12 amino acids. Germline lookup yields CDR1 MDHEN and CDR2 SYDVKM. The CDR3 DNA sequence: TGTGCCAGCAAGACAGGGAACTATGGCTACACCTTC. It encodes CASKTGNYGYTF.

The chain's CDR3 is CASRQGVYTEAFF. The CDR3, as DNA: TGTGCCAGCCGACAGGGGGTATACACTGAAGCTTTCTTT. The chain uses TRBV2 and TRBJ1-1; the match to TRBD1 covers 9 bases. The CDR3 length is 13 residues. V lost 8 bases to trimming and J lost 3 bases; unmatched junction nucleotides: 4. From germline, CDR1 is SNHLY and CDR2 FYNNEI. The full variable domain, its missing parts supplied by reference TRBV2 and TRBJ1-1, is EPEVTQTPSHQVTQMGQEVILRCVPISNHLYFYWYRQILGQKVEFLVSFYNNEISEKSEIFDDQFSVERPDGSNFTLKIRSTKLEDSAMYFCASRQGVYTEAFFGQGTRLTVV.

CDR3 bases: TGCGCCAGCAGCTCGTCAGAGGCCAACGTCCTGACTTTC. Translation: CASSSSEANVLTF. V is TRBV5-1 and J is TRBJ2-6, with no clear D. The germline gives CDR1 SGHRS, CDR2 YFSETQ. The CDR3 length is 13 residues. The V end lost 3 bases, the J end lost 6 bases, and 7 bases lay between the germline ends.

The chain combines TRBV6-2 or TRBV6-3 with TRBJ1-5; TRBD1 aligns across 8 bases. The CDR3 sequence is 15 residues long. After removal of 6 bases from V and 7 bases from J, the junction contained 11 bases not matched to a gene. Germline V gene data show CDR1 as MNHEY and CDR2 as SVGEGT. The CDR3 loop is CASRPDRGQGQPQHF. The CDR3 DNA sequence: TGTGCCAGCAGACCTGACAGGGGCCAAGGCCAGCCCCAGCATTTT.

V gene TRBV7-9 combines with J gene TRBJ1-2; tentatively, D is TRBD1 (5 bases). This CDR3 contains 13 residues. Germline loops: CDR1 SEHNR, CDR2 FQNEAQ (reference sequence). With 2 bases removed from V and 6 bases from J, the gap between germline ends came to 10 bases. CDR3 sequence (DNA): TGTGCCAGCAGCTTACGTGAAGGGGATGGCTACACCTTC. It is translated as CASSLREGDGYTF.

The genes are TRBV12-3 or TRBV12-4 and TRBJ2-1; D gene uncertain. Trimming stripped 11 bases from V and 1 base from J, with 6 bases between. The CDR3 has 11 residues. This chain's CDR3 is CASRSYNEQFF. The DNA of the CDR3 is TGTGCCTCGAGGTCCTACAATGAGCAGTTCTTC.

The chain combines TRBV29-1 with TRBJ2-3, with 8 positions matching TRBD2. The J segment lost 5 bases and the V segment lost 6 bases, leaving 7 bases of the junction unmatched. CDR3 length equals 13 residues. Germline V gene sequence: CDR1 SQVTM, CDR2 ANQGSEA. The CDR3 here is CSVAGAGGDTQYF. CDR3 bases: TGCAGCGTAGCGGGAGCCGGAGGAGATACGCAGTATTTT.

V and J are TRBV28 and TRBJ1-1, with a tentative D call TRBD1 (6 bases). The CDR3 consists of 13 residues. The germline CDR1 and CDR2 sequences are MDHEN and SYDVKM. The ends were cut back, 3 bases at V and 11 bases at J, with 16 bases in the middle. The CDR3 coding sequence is TGTGCCAGCAGTTTTCCGGCAGGGGTCACGGCTTTCTTT. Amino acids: CASSFPAGVTAFF.

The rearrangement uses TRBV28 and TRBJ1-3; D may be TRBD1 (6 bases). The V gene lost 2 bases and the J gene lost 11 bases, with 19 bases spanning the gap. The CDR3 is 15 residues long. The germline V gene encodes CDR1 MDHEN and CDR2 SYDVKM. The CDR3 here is CASSLRQAQPRPIYF. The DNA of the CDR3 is TGTGCCAGCAGTTTAAGACAGGCCCAACCCCGGCCCATATATTTT.

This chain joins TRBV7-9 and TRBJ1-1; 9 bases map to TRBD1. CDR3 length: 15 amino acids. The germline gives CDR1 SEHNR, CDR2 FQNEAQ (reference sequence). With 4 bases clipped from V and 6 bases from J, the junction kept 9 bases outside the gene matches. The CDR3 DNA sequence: TGTGCCAGCAGCTCCCGGGACAGGGTGTTTGCTGAAGCTTTCTTT. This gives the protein CASSSRDRVFAEAFF.

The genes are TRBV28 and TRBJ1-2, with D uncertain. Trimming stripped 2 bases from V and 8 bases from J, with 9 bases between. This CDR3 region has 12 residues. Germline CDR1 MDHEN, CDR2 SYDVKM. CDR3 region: CASSLMEGGYTF. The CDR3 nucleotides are TGTGCCAGCAGTTTAATGGAGGGAGGCTACACCTTC.

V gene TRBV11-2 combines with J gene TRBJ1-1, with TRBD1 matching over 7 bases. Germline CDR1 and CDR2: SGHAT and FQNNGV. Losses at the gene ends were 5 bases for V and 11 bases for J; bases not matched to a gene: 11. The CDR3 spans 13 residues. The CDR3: CASSANRDREAFF. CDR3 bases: TGTGCCAGCAGCGCGAACCGGGACAGAGAGGCTTTCTTT.

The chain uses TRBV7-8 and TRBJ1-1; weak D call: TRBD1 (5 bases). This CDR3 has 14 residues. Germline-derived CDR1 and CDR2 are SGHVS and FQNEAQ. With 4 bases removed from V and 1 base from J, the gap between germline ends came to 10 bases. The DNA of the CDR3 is TGTGCCAGCAGCTCCCCGGACAAGAACACTGAAGCTTTCTTT. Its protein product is CASSSPDKNTEAFF.

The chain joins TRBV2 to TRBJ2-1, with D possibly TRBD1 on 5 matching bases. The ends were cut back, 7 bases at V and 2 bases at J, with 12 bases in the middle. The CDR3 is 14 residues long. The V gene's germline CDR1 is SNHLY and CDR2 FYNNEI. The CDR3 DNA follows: TGTGCCAGCATGGGGCCCCCGGCCTACAATGAGCAGTTCTTC. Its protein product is CASMGPPAYNEQFF. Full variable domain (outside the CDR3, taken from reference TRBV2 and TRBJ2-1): EPEVTQTPSHQVTQMGQEVILRCVPISNHLYFYWYRQILGQKVEFLVSFYNNEISEKSEIFDDQFSVERPDGSNFTLKIRSTKLEDSAMYFCASMGPPAYNEQFFGPGTRLTVL.

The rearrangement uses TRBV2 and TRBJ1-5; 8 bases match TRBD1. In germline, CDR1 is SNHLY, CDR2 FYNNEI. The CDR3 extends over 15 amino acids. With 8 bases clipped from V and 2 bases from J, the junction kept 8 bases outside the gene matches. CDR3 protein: CASRVMGQGNQPQHF. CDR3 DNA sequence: TGTGCCAGCCGAGTCATGGGACAGGGCAATCAGCCCCAGCATTTT.

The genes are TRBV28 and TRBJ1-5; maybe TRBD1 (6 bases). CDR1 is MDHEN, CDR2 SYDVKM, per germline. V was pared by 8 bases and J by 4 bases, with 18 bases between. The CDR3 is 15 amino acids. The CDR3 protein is CASRRGGGRNQPQHF. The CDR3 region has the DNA TGTGCCAGCCGAAGAGGGGGGGGAAGGAATCAGCCCCAGCATTTT.

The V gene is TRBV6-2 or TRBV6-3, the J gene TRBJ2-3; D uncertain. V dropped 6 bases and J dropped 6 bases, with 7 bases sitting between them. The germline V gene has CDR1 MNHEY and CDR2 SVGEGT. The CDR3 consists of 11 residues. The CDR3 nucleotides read TGTGCCAGCAGCCACGCGGATACGCAGTATTTT. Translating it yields CASSHADTQYF.

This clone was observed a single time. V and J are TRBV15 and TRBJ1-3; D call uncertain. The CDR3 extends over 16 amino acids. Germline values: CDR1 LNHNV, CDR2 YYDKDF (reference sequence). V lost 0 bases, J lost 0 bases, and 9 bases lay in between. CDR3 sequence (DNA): TGTGCCACCAGCAGAGAATACGGGAGCTCTGGAAACACCATATATTTT. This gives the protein CATSREYGSSGNTIYF.

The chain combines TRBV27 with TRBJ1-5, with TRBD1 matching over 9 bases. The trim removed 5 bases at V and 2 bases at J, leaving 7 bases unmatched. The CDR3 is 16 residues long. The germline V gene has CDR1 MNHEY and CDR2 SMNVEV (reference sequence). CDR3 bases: TGTGCCAGCAGTCCTACAGGGGGCAAGGGCAATCAGCCCCAGCATTTT. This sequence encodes CASSPTGGKGNQPQHF.

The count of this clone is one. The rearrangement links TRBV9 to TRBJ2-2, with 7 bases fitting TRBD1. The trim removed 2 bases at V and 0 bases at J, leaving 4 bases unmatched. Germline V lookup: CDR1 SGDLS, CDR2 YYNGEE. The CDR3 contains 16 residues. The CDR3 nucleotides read TGTGCCAGCAGCGTTTTGGGGACAGCGAACACCGGGGAGCTGTTTTTT. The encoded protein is CASSVLGTANTGELFF.

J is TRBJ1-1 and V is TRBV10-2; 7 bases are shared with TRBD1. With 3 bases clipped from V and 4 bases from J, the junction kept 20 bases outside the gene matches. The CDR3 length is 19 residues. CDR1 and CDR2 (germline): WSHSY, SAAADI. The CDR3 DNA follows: TGCGCCAGCAGTGACTATAGGGGAAGGGGGCGCAGGATTGTCACTGAAGCTTTCTTT. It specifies CASSDYRGRGRRIVTEAFF.

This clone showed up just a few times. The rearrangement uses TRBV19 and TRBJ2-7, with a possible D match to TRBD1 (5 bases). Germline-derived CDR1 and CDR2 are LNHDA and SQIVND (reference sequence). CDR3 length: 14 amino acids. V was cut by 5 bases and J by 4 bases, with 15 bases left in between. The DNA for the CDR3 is TGTGCCAGTAGTCCACCCAGGGTGTGGTACGAGCAGTACGTC. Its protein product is CASSPPRVWYEQYV.

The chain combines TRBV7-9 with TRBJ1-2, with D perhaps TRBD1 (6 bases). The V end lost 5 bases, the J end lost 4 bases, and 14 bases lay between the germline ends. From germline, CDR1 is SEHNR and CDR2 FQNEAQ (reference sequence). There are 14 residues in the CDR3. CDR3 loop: CASSRQGPTYGYTF. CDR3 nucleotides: TGTGCCAGCAGCCGTCAGGGGCCTACCTATGGCTACACCTTC. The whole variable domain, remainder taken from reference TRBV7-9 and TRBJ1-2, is DTGVSQNPRHKITKRGQNVTFRCDPISEHNRLYWYRQTLGQGPEFLTYFQNEAQLEKSRLLSDRFSAERPKGSFSTLEIQRTEQGDSAMYLCASSRQGPTYGYTFGSGTRLTVV.

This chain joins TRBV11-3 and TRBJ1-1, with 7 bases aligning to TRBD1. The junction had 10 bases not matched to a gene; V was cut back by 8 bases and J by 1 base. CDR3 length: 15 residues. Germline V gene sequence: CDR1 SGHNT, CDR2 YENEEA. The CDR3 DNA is TGTGCCAGCTTTAGGGGGCGAGTTGAGAACACTGAAGCTTTCTTT. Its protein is CASFRGRVENTEAFF. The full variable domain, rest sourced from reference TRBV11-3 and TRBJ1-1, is EAGVVQSPRYKIIEKKQPVAFWCNPISGHNTLYWYLQNLGQGPELLIRYENEEAVDDSQLPKDRFSAERLKGVDSTLKIQPAELGDSAVYLCASFRGRVENTEAFFGQGTRLTVV.

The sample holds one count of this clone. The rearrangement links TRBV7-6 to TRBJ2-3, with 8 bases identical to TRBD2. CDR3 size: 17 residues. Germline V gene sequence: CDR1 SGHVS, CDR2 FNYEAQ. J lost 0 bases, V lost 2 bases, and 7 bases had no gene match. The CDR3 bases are TGTGCCAGCAGCTTAAGGATTAGCGGGGCAAGCACAGATACGCAGTATTTT. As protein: CASSLRISGASTDTQYF.

The CDR3 loop is CAWNPGLGIYNEQFF. CDR3 in DNA: TGTGCCTGGAACCCCGGACTAGGGATATACAATGAGCAGTTCTTC. The V and J genes are TRBV30 and TRBJ2-1, with 7 positions matching TRBD2. Trimming at V came to 4 bases and at J to 4 bases, leaving 10 bases not matched to a gene. This CDR3 has 15 amino acids. CDR1 is GTSNPN, CDR2 SVGIG, per germline (reference sequence).